This T cell receptor beta chain was identified during a study of shared clonotypes between healthy human individuals. Study-level information: Three plates were used per donor for CD4 naive, three for CD4 memory, two for CD8 naive and one for CD8 memory. General study results and limits: Sample collection involved blood only; tissue repertoires are likely different. What naive subsets generally showed was a larger estimated richness than memory subsets showed.

The split of CD4+ cells yielded CD45RA+ naive and CD45RA-negative memory subsets. A remark on this clone: Its antigen is not identified.

This table comes from immunoSEQ multiplex PCR, and its TCRdb copy is limited to in-frame clones, with some not included. The table records some 2.4 million clones, more than 85% of them present only once. Trimming cost V 0 bases and J 7 bases, with 16 bases left between them. The germline V gene encodes CDR1 SGDLS and CDR2 YYNGEE. The CDR3 consists of 16 residues. Sequenced: naive CD4+ T cells from PBMCs. The subset here: CD45RA+ positively selected. V and J are TRBV9 and TRBJ2-2; a possible D gene is TRBD2 (5 bases). The clonotype comes from a man aged 18 to 30 in good health. Some clones in this sample may be carry-over from other donors' samples. The CDR3 protein is CASSVESSSLSGELFF. CDR3 in DNA: TGTGCCAGCAGCGTAGAGTCGTCTAGCCTTAGCGGGGAGCTGTTTTTT.